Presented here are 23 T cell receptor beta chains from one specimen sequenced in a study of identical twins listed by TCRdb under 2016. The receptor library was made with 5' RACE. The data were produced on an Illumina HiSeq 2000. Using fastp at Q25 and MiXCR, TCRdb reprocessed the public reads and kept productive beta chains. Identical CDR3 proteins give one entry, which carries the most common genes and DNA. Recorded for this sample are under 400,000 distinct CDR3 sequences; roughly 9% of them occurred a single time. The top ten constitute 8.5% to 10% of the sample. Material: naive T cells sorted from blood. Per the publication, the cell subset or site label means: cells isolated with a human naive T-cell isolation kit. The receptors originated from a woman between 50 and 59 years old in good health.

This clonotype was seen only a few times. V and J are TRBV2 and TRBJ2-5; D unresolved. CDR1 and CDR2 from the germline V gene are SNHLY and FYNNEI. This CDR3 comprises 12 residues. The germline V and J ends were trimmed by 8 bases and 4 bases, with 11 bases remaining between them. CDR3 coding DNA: TGTGCCAGCGCCTCGGTCGGAGAGACCCAGTACTTC. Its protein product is CASASVGETQYF.

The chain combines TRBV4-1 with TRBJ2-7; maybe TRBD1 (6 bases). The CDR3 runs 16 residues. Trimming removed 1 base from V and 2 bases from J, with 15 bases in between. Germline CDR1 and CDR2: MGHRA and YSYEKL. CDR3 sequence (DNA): TGCGCCAGCAGCCAAGTTATGGTCGGGGACACCTACGAGCAGTACTTC. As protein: CASSQVMVGDTYEQYF.

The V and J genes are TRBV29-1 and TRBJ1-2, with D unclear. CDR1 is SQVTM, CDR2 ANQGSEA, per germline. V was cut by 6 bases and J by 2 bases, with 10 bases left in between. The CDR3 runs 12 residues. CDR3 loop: CSVEDENYGYTF. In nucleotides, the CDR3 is TGCAGCGTGGAGGACGAGAACTATGGCTACACCTTC.

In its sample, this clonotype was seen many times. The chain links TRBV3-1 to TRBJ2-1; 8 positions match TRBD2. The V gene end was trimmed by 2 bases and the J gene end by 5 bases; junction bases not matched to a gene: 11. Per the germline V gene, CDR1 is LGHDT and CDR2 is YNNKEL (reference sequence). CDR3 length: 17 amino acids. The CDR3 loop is CASSQYPGLGSDNEQFF. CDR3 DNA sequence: TGTGCCAGCAGCCAATACCCGGGACTAGGGTCCGACAATGAGCAGTTCTTC.

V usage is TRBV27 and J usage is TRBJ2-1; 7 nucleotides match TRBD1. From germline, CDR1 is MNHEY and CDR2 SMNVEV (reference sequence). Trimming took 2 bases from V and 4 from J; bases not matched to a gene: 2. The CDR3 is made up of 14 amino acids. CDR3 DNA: TGTGCCAGCAGTTTAAAGGACAGGTACAATGAGCAGTTCTTC. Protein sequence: CASSLKDRYNEQFF.

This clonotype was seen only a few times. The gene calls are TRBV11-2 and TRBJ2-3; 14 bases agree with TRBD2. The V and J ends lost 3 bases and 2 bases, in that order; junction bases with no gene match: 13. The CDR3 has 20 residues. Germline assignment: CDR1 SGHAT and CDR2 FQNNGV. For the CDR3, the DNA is TGTGCCAGCAGCTTCCGTGCCCCGGGACTAGCGGGAGCCTACACAGATACGCAGTATTTT. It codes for CASSFRAPGLAGAYTDTQYF.

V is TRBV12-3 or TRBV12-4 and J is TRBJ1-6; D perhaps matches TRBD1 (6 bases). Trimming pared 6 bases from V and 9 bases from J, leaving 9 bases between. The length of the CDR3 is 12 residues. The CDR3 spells CASRIRGSPLHF. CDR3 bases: TGTGCCAGCAGAATCAGGGGTTCACCCCTCCACTTT.

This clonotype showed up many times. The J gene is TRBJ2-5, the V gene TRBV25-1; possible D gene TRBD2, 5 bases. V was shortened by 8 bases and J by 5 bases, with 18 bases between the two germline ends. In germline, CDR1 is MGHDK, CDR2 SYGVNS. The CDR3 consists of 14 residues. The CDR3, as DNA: TGTGCCAGCCCCCGAGTGAGGTGGGAGGAGACCCAGTACTTC. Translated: CASPRVRWEETQYF.

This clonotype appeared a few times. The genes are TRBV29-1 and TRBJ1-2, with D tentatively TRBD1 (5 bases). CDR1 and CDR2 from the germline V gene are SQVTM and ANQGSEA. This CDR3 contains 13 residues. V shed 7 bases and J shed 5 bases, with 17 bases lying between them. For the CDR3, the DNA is TGCAGCGGCCGGGACCTCAACTCTTATGGCTACACCTTC. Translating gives CSGRDLNSYGYTF.

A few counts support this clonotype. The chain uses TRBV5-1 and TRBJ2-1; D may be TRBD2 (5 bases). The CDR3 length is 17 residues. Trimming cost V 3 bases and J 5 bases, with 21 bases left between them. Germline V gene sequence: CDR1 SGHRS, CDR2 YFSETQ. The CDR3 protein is CASSSASMRVRDNEQFF. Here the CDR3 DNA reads TGCGCCAGCAGCTCGGCCTCGATGAGGGTTCGAGACAATGAGCAGTTCTTC.

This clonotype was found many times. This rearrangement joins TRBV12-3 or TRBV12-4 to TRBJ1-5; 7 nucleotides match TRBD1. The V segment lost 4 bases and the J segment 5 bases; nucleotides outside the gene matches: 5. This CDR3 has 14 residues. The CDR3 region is CASSSAGGHQPQHF. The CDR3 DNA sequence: TGTGCCAGCAGTTCCGCAGGGGGTCATCAGCCCCAGCATTTT.

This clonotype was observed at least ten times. The CDR3: CASRSSGRGSYEQYF. CDR3 nucleotides: TGTGCCAGCAGATCCAGCGGGAGGGGCTCCTACGAGCAGTACTTC. The genes are TRBV12-3 or TRBV12-4 and TRBJ2-7; 10 bases fit TRBD2. V lost 6 bases to trimming and J lost 0 bases; unmatched junction nucleotides: 5. The CDR3 is made up of 15 amino acids.

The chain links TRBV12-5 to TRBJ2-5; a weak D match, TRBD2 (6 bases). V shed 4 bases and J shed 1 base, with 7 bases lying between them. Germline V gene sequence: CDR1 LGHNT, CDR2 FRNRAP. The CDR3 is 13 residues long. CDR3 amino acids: CASGWRGQETQYF. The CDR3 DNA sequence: TGTGCTAGTGGTTGGAGGGGCCAAGAGACCCAGTACTTC.

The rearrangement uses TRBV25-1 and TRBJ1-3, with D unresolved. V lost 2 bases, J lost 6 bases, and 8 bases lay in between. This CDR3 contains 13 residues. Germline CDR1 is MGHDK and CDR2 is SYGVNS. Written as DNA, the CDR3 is TGTGCCAGCAGTGAAGTTGGGGAAAACACCATATATTTT. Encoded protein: CASSEVGENTIYF.

This CDR3 reads CASSEFGLLTDTQYF. DNA of the CDR3: TGTGCCAGCAGTGAATTCGGACTACTCACAGATACGCAGTATTTT. The J gene is TRBJ2-3, the V gene TRBV25-1; D is possibly TRBD2 (6 bases). Trimming stripped 1 base from V and 2 bases from J, with 10 bases between. In germline, CDR1 is MGHDK, CDR2 SYGVNS. This CDR3 region has 15 residues.

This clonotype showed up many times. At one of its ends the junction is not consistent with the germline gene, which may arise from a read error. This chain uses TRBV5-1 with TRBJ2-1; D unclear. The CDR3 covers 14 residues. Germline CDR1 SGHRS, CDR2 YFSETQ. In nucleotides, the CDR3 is TGCGCCAGCAGCGTGGATCCCCCCTACAGTGAGCAGTTCTTC. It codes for CASSVDPPYSEQFF.

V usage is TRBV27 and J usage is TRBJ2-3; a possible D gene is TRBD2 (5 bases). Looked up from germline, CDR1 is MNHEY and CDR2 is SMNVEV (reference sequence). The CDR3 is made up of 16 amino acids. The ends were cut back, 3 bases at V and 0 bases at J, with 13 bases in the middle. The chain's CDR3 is CASSLIGGPSTDTQYF. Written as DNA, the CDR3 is TGTGCCAGCAGTTTGATTGGCGGGCCTAGCACAGATACGCAGTATTTT.

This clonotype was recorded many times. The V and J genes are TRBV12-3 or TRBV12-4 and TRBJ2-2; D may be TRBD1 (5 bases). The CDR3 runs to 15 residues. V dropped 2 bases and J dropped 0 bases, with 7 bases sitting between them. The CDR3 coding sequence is TGTGCCAGCAGTTTAAGGGGTACGAACACCGGGGAGCTGTTTTTT. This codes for CASSLRGTNTGELFF.

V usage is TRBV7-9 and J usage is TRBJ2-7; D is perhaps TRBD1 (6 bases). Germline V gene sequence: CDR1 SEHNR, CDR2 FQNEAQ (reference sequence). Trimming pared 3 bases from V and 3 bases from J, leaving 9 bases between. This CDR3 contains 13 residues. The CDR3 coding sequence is TGTGCCAGCAGCTTTAAGACAGGCTACGAGCAGTACTTC. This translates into CASSFKTGYEQYF.

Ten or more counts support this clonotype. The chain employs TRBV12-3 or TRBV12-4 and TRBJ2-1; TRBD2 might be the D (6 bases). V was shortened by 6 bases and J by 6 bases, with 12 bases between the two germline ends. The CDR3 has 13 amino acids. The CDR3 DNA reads TGTGCCAGCAGGGCGGACTATGGCAATGAGCAGTTCTTC. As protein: CASRADYGNEQFF.

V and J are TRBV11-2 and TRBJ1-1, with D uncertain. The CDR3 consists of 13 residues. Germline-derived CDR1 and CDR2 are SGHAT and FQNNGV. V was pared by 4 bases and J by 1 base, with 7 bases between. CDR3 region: CASSSRQNTEAFF. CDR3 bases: TGTGCCAGCAGCTCCCGACAGAACACTGAAGCTTTCTTT.

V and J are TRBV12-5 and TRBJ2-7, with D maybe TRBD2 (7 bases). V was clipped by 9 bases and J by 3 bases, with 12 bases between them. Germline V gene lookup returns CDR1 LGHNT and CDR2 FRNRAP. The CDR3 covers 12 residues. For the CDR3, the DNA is TGTGCTAGACCCGGGGGGCTCTACGAGCAGTACGTC. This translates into CARPGGLYEQYV.

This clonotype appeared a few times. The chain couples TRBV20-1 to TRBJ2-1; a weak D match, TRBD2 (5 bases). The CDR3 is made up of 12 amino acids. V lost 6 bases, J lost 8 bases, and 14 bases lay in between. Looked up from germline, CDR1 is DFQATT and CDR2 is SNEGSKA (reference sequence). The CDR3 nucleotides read TGCAGTGCACTGGGAGTTACGGATGAGCAGTTCTTC. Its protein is CSALGVTDEQFF.